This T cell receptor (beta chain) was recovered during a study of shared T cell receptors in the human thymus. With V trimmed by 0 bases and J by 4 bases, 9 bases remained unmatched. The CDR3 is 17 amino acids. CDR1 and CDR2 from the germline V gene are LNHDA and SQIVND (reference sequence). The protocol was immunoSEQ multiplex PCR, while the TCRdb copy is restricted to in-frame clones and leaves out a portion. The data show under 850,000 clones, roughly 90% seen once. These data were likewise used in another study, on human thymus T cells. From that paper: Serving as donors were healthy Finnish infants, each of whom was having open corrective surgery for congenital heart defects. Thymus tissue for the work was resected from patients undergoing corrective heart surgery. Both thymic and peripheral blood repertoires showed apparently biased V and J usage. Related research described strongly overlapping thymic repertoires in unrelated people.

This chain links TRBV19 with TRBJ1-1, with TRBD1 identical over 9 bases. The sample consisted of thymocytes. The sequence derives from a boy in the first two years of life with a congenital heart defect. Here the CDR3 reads CASSIDEDRGVGTEAFF. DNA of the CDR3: TGTGCCAGTAGTATAGATGAGGACAGGGGTGTTGGCACTGAAGCTTTCTTT.